This passage covers 26 T cell receptor beta chains from one sample sequenced in a study of radiation and T cells in renal cell carcinoma (dated by TCRdb to 2020 to 2022). The time point label on this specimen signifies: baseline pretreatment blood. The sample's treatment or condition label, decoded: 15 Gy SBRT to primary tumor, nephrectomy 4 weeks later. The protocol used for the library was the immunoSEQ multiplex PCR assay. TCRdb mirrors the immuneACCESS table, restricted to in-frame sequences. Some clones are absent from its copies; in checked studies, under half trace to an unresolved V gene, and the reason for the others is unknown. This sample gives 150,000 or so clones in total; about 88% of them show up just once. Of the sample, 3.5% to 5% is held by the ten largest clones. Sequences were derived from blood, sampled from a patient whose treatment included radiotherapy and nephrectomy. The receptor set was obtained from a woman between 65 and 79 years old with renal cell carcinoma.

This clone was counted a few times. The gene calls are TRBV21-1 and TRBJ1-4; the table calls TRBD1, which could not be checked here. TRBV21-1 is annotated as a pseudogene. This CDR3 region has 15 residues. Written as DNA, the CDR3 is TGTGCCAGCAGCAGTCAGGGGGAGGTTAATGAAAAACTGTTTTTT. This sequence encodes CASSSQGEVNEKLFF.

The V gene is TRBV29-1, the J gene TRBJ2-2; no clear D gene. The CDR3 consists of 13 residues. Trimming stripped 4 bases from V and 4 bases from J, with 10 bases between. Germline V gene sequence: CDR1 SQVTM, CDR2 ANQGSEA. The CDR3 sequence: CSVALSGTGELFF. For the CDR3, the DNA is TGCAGCGTTGCGCTTTCGGGCACCGGGGAGCTGTTTTTT.

The chain is built from TRBV5-4 and TRBJ2-1; TRBD1 matches 8 bases. In germline, CDR1 is SGHNT, CDR2 YYREEE (reference sequence). This CDR3 spans 13 amino acids. With V trimmed by 2 bases and J by 5 bases, 0 bases remained unmatched. The CDR3 DNA reads as TGTGCCAGCAGCTTACAGGGGGACAATGAGCAGTTCTTC. Translated: CASSLQGDNEQFF. The whole variable domain, filled in from reference TRBV5-4 and TRBJ2-1, reads ETGVTQSPTHLIKTRGQQVTLRCSSQSGHNTVSWYQQALGQGPQFIFQYYREEENGRGNFPPRFSGLQFPNYSSELNVNALELDDSALYLCASSLQGDNEQFFGPGTRLTVL.

This sequence joins TRBV10-3 and TRBJ1-5; TRBD1 matches at 7 bases. CDR1 is ENHRY and CDR2 is SYGVKD in the germline V gene. The CDR3 is 17 residues long. J lost 2 bases, V lost 2 bases, and 9 bases had no gene match. CDR3 residues: CAISEGATGMGNQPQHF. The CDR3 nucleotides read TGTGCCATCAGTGAGGGGGCGACAGGGATGGGCAATCAGCCCCAGCATTTT.

This clone was seen only a few times. The chain carries TRBV30 and TRBJ1-4; D not resolved. Trimming pared 0 bases from V and 8 bases from J, leaving 10 bases between. The CDR3 is made up of 13 amino acids. Germline loops: CDR1 GTSNPN, CDR2 SVGIG (reference sequence). The CDR3 reads CAWSVKDREKLFF. CDR3 sequence (DNA): TGTGCCTGGAGTGTAAAGGATCGGGAAAAACTGTTTTTT.

The chain carries TRBV7-9 and TRBJ2-7; D gene ambiguous. The germline gives CDR1 SEHNR, CDR2 FQNEAQ (reference sequence). Trimming pared 3 bases from V and 5 bases from J, leaving 5 bases between. The CDR3 extends over 11 amino acids. Here the CDR3 reads CASSLWDEQYF. The DNA for the CDR3 is TGTGCCAGCAGCTTGTGGGACGAGCAGTACTTC.

This clone has a handful of counts. At the DNA level, this CDR3 is encoded by other sequences in the same sample as well. This chain links TRBV9 with TRBJ1-1; D gene unclear. The CDR3 sequence is 13 residues long. The germline V and J ends were trimmed by 0 bases and 1 base, with 4 bases remaining between them. Germline V gene lookup returns CDR1 SGDLS and CDR2 YYNGEE. The DNA for the CDR3 is TGTGCCAGCAGCGTAGCCGGGAACACTGAAGCTTTCTTT. It encodes CASSVAGNTEAFF.

V usage is TRBV5-1 and J usage is TRBJ2-4, with 7 bases identical to TRBD1. Per the germline V gene, CDR1 is SGHRS and CDR2 is YFSETQ. The V gene end was trimmed by 3 bases and the J gene end by 8 bases; junction bases not matched to a gene: 5. The CDR3 sequence is 13 residues long. Here the CDR3 reads CASSSGTVDIQYF. CDR3 DNA sequence: TGCGCCAGCAGCTCCGGGACAGTAGACATTCAGTACTTC.

The rearrangement links TRBV5-1 to TRBJ1-1; 7 bases match TRBD1. Germline loops: CDR1 SGHRS, CDR2 YFSETQ. The J segment lost 6 bases and the V segment lost 6 bases, leaving 14 bases of the junction unmatched. There are 15 residues in the CDR3. This CDR3 reads CASNLGAGQVSEAFF. The CDR3 bases are TGCGCCAGCAACCTAGGGGCTGGACAGGTCTCTGAAGCTTTCTTT.

The V call is TRBV19, the J call TRBJ2-3; the D gene is possibly TRBD1 (5 bases). The CDR3 spans 14 residues. Trimming removed 4 bases from V and 4 bases from J, with 12 bases in between. Germline CDR1 and CDR2: LNHDA and SQIVND (reference sequence). DNA for the CDR3: TGTGCCAGTAGTAAGGGGTTAGGGGCAGATACGCAGTATTTT. Translated: CASSKGLGADTQYF.

This sequence joins TRBV30 and TRBJ2-1; D possibly matches TRBD1 or TRBD2 (5 bases each). The germline V gene has CDR1 GTSNPN and CDR2 SVGIG (reference sequence). The V end lost 2 bases, the J end lost 7 bases, and 9 bases lay between the germline ends. The CDR3 loop spans 12 amino acids. CDR3 amino acids: CAWSWGWNEQFF. CDR3 bases: TGTGCCTGGAGTTGGGGGTGGAATGAGCAGTTCTTC. The complete variable domain, with remaining parts taken from reference TRBV30 and TRBJ2-1, reads SQTIHQWPATLVQPVGSPLSLECTVEGTSNPNLYWYRQAAGRGLQLLFYSVGIGQISSEVPQNLSASRPQDRQFILSSKKLLLSDSGFYLCAWSWGWNEQFFGPGTRLTVL.

J is TRBJ2-7 and V is TRBV27; 7 bases match TRBD1. The CDR3 spans 13 residues. The germline V gene encodes CDR1 MNHEY and CDR2 SMNVEV (reference sequence). V was clipped by 4 bases and J by 7 bases; unmatched bases: 7. CDR3 protein: CASSWLQGYEQYF. The CDR3 nucleotides read TGTGCCAGCAGTTGGTTACAGGGGTATGAGCAGTACTTC.

The rearrangement joins TRBV5-5 to TRBJ1-2; 10 bases align to TRBD1. Unmatched junction bases numbered 4, after V lost 3 bases and J lost 2 bases. The CDR3 is 15 residues long. Germline loops: CDR1 SGHKS, CDR2 YYEKEE (reference sequence). The CDR3 is CASSSTGGANYGYTF. CDR3 DNA sequence: TGTGCCAGCAGCTCGACAGGGGGCGCCAACTATGGCTACACCTTC.

In the case of this clone: The same CDR3 can be traced to other DNA sequences in this sample. The chain recombines TRBV29-1 with TRBJ2-5; 11 nucleotides match TRBD2. Germline assignment: CDR1 SQVTM and CDR2 ANQGSEA. CDR3 length: 14 residues. Trimming cost V 6 bases and J 0 bases; bases outside gene matches: 3. For the CDR3, the DNA is TGCAGCGTAACTAGCGGGGGTTACCAAGAGACCCAGTACTTC. It codes for CSVTSGGYQETQYF.

The genes are TRBV9 and TRBJ1-3; no definite D call. The germline V and J ends were trimmed by 3 bases and 0 bases, with 13 bases remaining between them. In germline, CDR1 is SGDLS, CDR2 YYNGEE. CDR3 length: 16 amino acids. The CDR3 loop reads CASSGSFPHSGNTIYF. CDR3 DNA sequence: TGTGCCAGCAGCGGGTCGTTCCCCCACTCTGGAAACACCATATATTTT.

The chain recombines TRBV19 with TRBJ2-5, with 9 bases lining up with TRBD1. CDR3 size: 17 residues. The V segment lost 0 bases and the J segment 9 bases; nucleotides outside the gene matches: 14. Germline-derived CDR1 and CDR2 are LNHDA and SQIVND (reference sequence). The CDR3 spells CASSIDGQGNPKRPQYF. The CDR3 DNA reads as TGTGCCAGTAGTATAGACGGACAGGGGAACCCCAAGAGACCCCAGTACTTC. The entire variable domain, with the rest obtained from reference TRBV19 and TRBJ2-5, is as follows: DGGITQSPKYLFRKEGQNVTLSCEQNLNHDAMYWYRQDPGQGLRLIYYSQIVNDFQKGDIAEGYSVSREKKESFPLTVTSAQKNPTAFYLCASSIDGQGNPKRPQYFGPGTRLLVL.

The J gene is TRBJ1-5, the V gene TRBV6-1, with no clear D. Looked up from germline, CDR1 is MNHNS and CDR2 is SASEGT. CDR3 size: 15 residues. Trimming removed 1 base from V and 0 bases from J, with 7 bases in between. CDR3 residues: CASSEEGVSNQPQHF. The CDR3 bases are TGTGCCAGCAGTGAAGAGGGTGTTAGCAATCAGCCCCAGCATTTT.

The V gene is TRBV4-2, the J gene TRBJ2-7; D could derive from TRBD1 or TRBD2 (5 bases each). Trimming removed 6 bases at V and 5 bases at J, with 17 bases between. The CDR3 is 14 amino acids. The V gene's germline CDR1 is LGHNA and CDR2 YNFKEQ. The DNA for the CDR3 is TGTGCCAGCAGTTCCCGGGACCCACCCAACGAGCAGTACTTC. Protein product: CASSSRDPPNEQYF.

The chain employs TRBV7-2 and TRBJ2-2; TRBD2 matches 7 bases. CDR3 size: 16 residues. Germline-derived CDR1 and CDR2 are SGHTA and FQGNSA. V was pared by 2 bases and J by 1 base, with 4 bases of the junction left unmatched. DNA for the CDR3: TGTGCCAGCAGCTTAATCGGCGGGGGGAACACCGGGGAGCTGTTTTTT. Protein sequence: CASSLIGGGNTGELFF.

The rearrangement joins TRBV19 to TRBJ1-2; 8 bases line up with TRBD1. Germline V gene data show CDR1 as LNHDA and CDR2 as SQIVND (reference sequence). J lost 8 bases, V lost 5 bases, and 7 bases had no gene match. There are 13 residues in the CDR3. The CDR3 DNA reads as TGTGCCAGTAGTTCCCGACAGGGGCTCGGCTACACCTTC. This sequence encodes CASSSRQGLGYTF.

The rearrangement uses TRBV6-5 and TRBJ1-2; 7 nucleotides line up with TRBD1. V lost 3 bases to trimming and J lost 5 bases; unmatched junction nucleotides: 6. This CDR3 has 14 residues. In germline, CDR1 is MNHEY, CDR2 SVGAGI. Here the CDR3 DNA reads TGTGCCAGCAGTTATTCTGGGACAGAGTATGGCTACACCTTC. Encoded protein: CASSYSGTEYGYTF.

The rearrangement joins TRBV19 to TRBJ2-3; 15 positions agree with TRBD2. Per the germline V gene, CDR1 is LNHDA and CDR2 is SQIVND (reference sequence). The CDR3 runs 17 residues. Trimming took 5 bases from V and 8 from J; bases not matched to a gene: 11. CDR3 coding DNA: TGTGCCAGTAGTCCGGGACTAGCGGGGGGCCAGTGGAGTACGCAGTATTTT. Residues: CASSPGLAGGQWSTQYF.

The chain couples TRBV9 to TRBJ2-1; the match to TRBD2 covers 8 bases. Germline trimming cut 2 bases from V and 5 bases from J; bases unmatched to any gene: 3. From germline, CDR1 is SGDLS and CDR2 YYNGEE. This CDR3 spans 14 amino acids. The CDR3 sequence is CASSVTSGHNEQFF. As DNA, the CDR3 is TGTGCCAGCAGCGTCACTAGCGGCCACAATGAGCAGTTCTTC.

The V call is TRBV7-8, the J call TRBJ1-5; weak D call: TRBD1 (5 bases). Germline V gives CDR1 SGHVS, CDR2 FQNEAQ. This CDR3 has 17 residues. Trimming removed 1 base at V and 4 bases at J, with 17 bases between. The CDR3 here is CASSLVVSGGSNQPQHF. The DNA for the CDR3 is TGTGCCAGCAGCTTAGTAGTATCGGGGGGGTCAAATCAGCCCCAGCATTTT.

The rearrangement uses TRBV5-1 and TRBJ2-3; D is perhaps TRBD2 (7 bases). The ends were cut back, 0 bases at V and 1 base at J, with 9 bases in the middle. The germline V gene encodes CDR1 SGHRS and CDR2 YFSETQ. The CDR3 sequence is 15 residues long. The CDR3 spells CASSLEGGRTDTQYF. The CDR3 nucleotides are TGCGCCAGCAGCTTGGAGGGGGGGCGCACAGATACGCAGTATTTT. The full variable domain, completed using reference TRBV5-1 and TRBJ2-3, is KAGVTQTPRYLIKTRGQQVTLSCSPISGHRSVSWYQQTPGQGLQFLFEYFSETQRNKGNFPGRFSGRQFSNSRSEMNVSTLELGDSALYLCASSLEGGRTDTQYFGPGTRLTVL.

This clone came up once. This chain joins TRBV5-4 and TRBJ2-1; 10 bases are a match to TRBD2. The V and J ends lost 3 bases and 3 bases, in that order; junction bases with no gene match: 3. CDR1 is SGHNT and CDR2 is YYREEE in the germline V gene (reference sequence). The CDR3 sequence is 15 residues long. The CDR3, as DNA: TGTGCCAGCAGCTCTAGCGGGGGATACTACAATGAGCAGTTCTTC. This codes for CASSSSGGYYNEQFF.